This is a list of T cell receptor beta chains from one sample in a study of CD8 T cells in ankylosing spondylitis. TCRdb passed the 5' RACE reads through MiXCR, listing each CDR3 protein once. The data contain about 220,000 distinct CDR3 sequences, about 6.7% of them seen just once; the ten biggest clones take up 14%. The specimen was blood, either unsorted or a sorted T cell fraction (not recorded which). The receptors stem from a male donor with ankylosing spondylitis. CDR3s include the opening cysteine and the closing phenylalanine or tryptophan. The order of the fields is J gene, clone size, D gene, V gene, CDR3 DNA, CDR3 protein. The D gene is left open where the match is weak. Clone size is stated in some rows and not others, as once, few, many or a class when expanded.

>TRBJ2-7|many|TRBD2|TRBV7-9
TGTGCCAGCAGCTTATTAACTAGCGGGAAGGACGAGCAGTACTTC
CASSLLTSGKDEQYF
>TRBJ2-2|many|TRBD1|TRBV29-1
TGCAGCGTTGAAGATCTAGGACAGGGATCCGGGGAGCTGTTTTTT
CSVEDLGQGSGELFF
>TRBJ2-7|-|-|TRBV27
TGTGCCAGCACCTTGACATTGGGTTACGAGCAGTACTTC
CASTLTLGYEQYF
>TRBJ2-1|many|TRBD2|TRBV2
TGTGCCAGCAGGGGACTAGCGGGGAGATTGAACAATGAGCAGTTCTTC
CASRGLAGRLNNEQFF
>TRBJ2-1|-|TRBD2|TRBV4-1
TGCGCCAGCAGCCCCCCGAGGGTAGCGGGAGATTTCGCAGACGCCTACAATGAGCAGTTCTTC
CASSPPRVAGDFADAYNEQFF
>TRBJ2-7|many|TRBD2|TRBV20-1
TGCAGTGCTAGAGATCGGGAGCGGGGCTCCTACGAGCAGTACTTC
CSARDRERGSYEQYF
>TRBJ2-1|many|TRBD2|TRBV27
TGTGCCAGCAGAAGTTTTTCGACCGGACGGGAGGTATACAATGAGCAGTTCTTC
CASRSFSTGREVYNEQFF
>TRBJ1-1|-|-|TRBV4-3
TGCGCCAGCAGCCTCGGCGGGATGGCCACTGAAGCTTTCTTT
CASSLGGMATEAFF
>TRBJ1-6|few|-|TRBV9
TGTGCCAGCAGCCCGAGGTCTGAGGGGTCGTATAATTCACCCCTCCACTTT
CASSPRSEGSYNSPLHF
>TRBJ1-1|many|-|TRBV5-1
TGCGCCAGCAGCTTGGACACGCCGATGAACACTGAAGCTTTCTTT
CASSLDTPMNTEAFF
>TRBJ2-7|many|-|TRBV4-1
TGCGCCAGCAGCCAAGTAAGTGGGCTGATGCGGGAGCAGTACTTC
CASSQVSGLMREQYF
>TRBJ1-3|many|-|TRBV9
TGTGCCAGCAGCGACAGTTTCGGGGTTTCGGGAAACACCATATATTTT
CASSDSFGVSGNTIYF
>TRBJ2-5|few|TRBD2|TRBV9
TGTGCCAGCAGCGGGGACGGGAGGGAGACCCAGTACTTC
CASSGDGRETQYF
>TRBJ1-2|-|TRBD1|TRBV18
TGTGCCAGCTCACCCGACAGGGATTCAATCGACTATGGCTACACCTTC
CASSPDRDSIDYGYTF
>TRBJ2-3|many|-|TRBV7-8
TGTGCCAGCAGCTCCTCCCCGGATACGCAGTATTTT
CASSSSPDTQYF
>TRBJ1-2|many|TRBD1|TRBV7-9
TGTGCCAGCACCGTGACAGGGGGCAACTATGGCTACACCTTC
CASTVTGGNYGYTF
>TRBJ2-5|many|TRBD2|TRBV24-1
TGTGCCACCAGTGATTTGCCTAGCGGGATGGAGACCCAGTACTTC
CATSDLPSGMETQYF
>TRBJ2-7|many|-|TRBV7-9
TGTGCCAGCAGCTTAGTGAGCAGGATGCCCTACGAGCAGTACTTC
CASSLVSRMPYEQYF
>TRBJ1-1|many|-|TRBV29-1
TGCAGCGTTGAGGGTAATGGGTCTGAAGCTTTCTTT
CSVEGNGSEAFF
>TRBJ2-1|many|-|TRBV20-1
TGCAGTGCTAGGCGCCTAGTTGAGCAGTTCTTC
CSARRLVEQFF
>TRBJ2-7|many|-|TRBV29-1
TGCAGCGTTATTGGGCTGGCAGTCTACGAGCAGTACTTC
CSVIGLAVYEQYF
>TRBJ1-5|few|-|TRBV10-3
TGTGCCATCAGTGAGTGGGGCACGAGCAATCAGCCCCAGCATTTT
CAISEWGTSNQPQHF
>TRBJ1-1|few|-|TRBV11-2
TGTGCCAGCAGCTTAAGACCGGACAACACTGAAGCTTTCTTT
CASSLRPDNTEAFF
>TRBJ2-1|few|TRBD2|TRBV20-1
TGCAGTGCCACGGATAGCGGGGGGACCTACAATGAGCAGTTCTTC
CSATDSGGTYNEQFF
>TRBJ2-7|many|TRBD1|TRBV4-2
TGTGCCAGCAGCCAAGATGGGACAGAGGCCTACGAGCAGTACTTC
CASSQDGTEAYEQYF
>TRBJ1-1|-|-|TRBV2
TGTGCCAGCAAGGGCAGGGAGAACACTGAAGCTTTCTTT
CASKGRENTEAFF
>TRBJ2-3|many|TRBD2|TRBV12-3/TRBV12-4
TGTGCCAGCAGTTTAGCCAGCGGGAGACCAGATACGCAGTATTTT
CASSLASGRPDTQYF
>TRBJ2-1|many|-|TRBV5-1
TGCGCCAGCAGTCATGACGGGAATGAGCAGTTCTTC
CASSHDGNEQFF
>TRBJ2-7|many|TRBD1|TRBV6-5
TGTGCCAGCAGGCTCTTGCGCGGGACAGGGGTTATCGGGTCCTACGAGCAGTACTTC
CASRLLRGTGVIGSYEQYF
>TRBJ2-5|-|-|TRBV5-6
TGTGCCAGCAGCTTAGCAGGGGTCCCAGAGACCCAGTACTTC
CASSLAGVPETQYF
>TRBJ2-5|few|-|TRBV7-9
TGTGCCAGCAGTACTAGCAGGACCCAAGAGACCCAGTACTTC
CASSTSRTQETQYF
>TRBJ1-4|many|-|TRBV4-1
TGCGCCAGCAGCCAACCTCGGGGGGCAACTAATGAAAAACTGTTTTTT
CASSQPRGATNEKLFF
>TRBJ1-5|many|-|TRBV7-8
TGTGCCAGCAGCTTAGGGTCAGGCCGGGAAGGGCCCCAGCATTTT
CASSLGSGREGPQHF
>TRBJ1-3|-|TRBD1|TRBV2
TGTGCCTGCAGTTTAGGAAGGAGGGGGCGGCTAGCTGGAAACACCATATATTTT
CACSLGRRGRLAGNTIYF
>TRBJ1-1|few|-|TRBV12-3/TRBV12-4
TGTGCCAGCCTCTTCGGGCTAGGGACTGAAGCTTTCTTT
CASLFGLGTEAFF
>TRBJ1-5|few|-|TRBV11-1
TGTGCCCACGGCAGGGATGACCAGCCCCAGCATTTT
CAHGRDDQPQHF
>TRBJ2-7|-|TRBD1|TRBV27
TGTGCCAGCAGCGAGGGACAGGGAGAGTACGAGCAGTACTTC
CASSEGQGEYEQYF
>TRBJ1-2|many|-|TRBV7-9
TGTGCCAGCAGCCAGGGTGGCGGTAACTATGGCTACACCTTC
CASSQGGGNYGYTF
>TRBJ2-1|few|-|TRBV21-1
TGTGCCAGCAGCGACGTGTTAGCGGGAGGGCCATACAATGAGCAGTTCTTC
CASSDVLAGGPYNEQFF
>TRBJ2-7|few|TRBD2|TRBV5-6
TGTGCCAGCAGCTCCAGAGGGAGGGTATTAGACTACGAGCAGTACTTC
CASSSRGRVLDYEQYF
>TRBJ1-2|-|-|TRBV7-9
TGTGCCAGCAGCTTAGCAGGGAATGGCTACACCTTC
CASSLAGNGYTF
>TRBJ1-1|many|-|TRBV4-1
TGCGCCAGCAGCCACTCTTTACAGGGATGGGACACTGAAGCTTTCTTT
CASSHSLQGWDTEAFF
>TRBJ2-7|few|-|TRBV7-9
TGTGCCAGCAGCTACCCACTAGTGTCCTACGAGCAGTACTTC
CASSYPLVSYEQYF
>TRBJ1-5|many|-|TRBV7-9
TGTGCCAGCAGCTCCATCGTGAGTGATCAGCCCCAGCATTTT
CASSSIVSDQPQHF
>TRBJ1-5|many|-|TRBV27
TGTGCCAGCAGTAAGGGTTTGGGCAATCAGCCCCAGCATTTT
CASSKGLGNQPQHF
>TRBJ2-5|few|TRBD2|TRBV12-3/TRBV12-4
TGTACCAGCAGTCCGACTAGCGGGGGGGTGGACCAAGAGACCCAGTACTTC
CTSSPTSGGVDQETQYF
>TRBJ2-2|-|-|TRBV12-3/TRBV12-4
TGTGCCAGCAGTTCACCACTGTACGGTAACACCGGGGAGCTGTTTTTT
CASSSPLYGNTGELFF
>TRBJ2-2|many|-|TRBV5-1
TGCGCCACCAAAGAGACTACAAATTCCGGGGAGCTGTTTTTT
CATKETTNSGELFF
>TRBJ1-2|many|-|TRBV12-3/TRBV12-4
TGTGCCAGCAGTTTTCGGCCTAACTATGGCTACACCTTC
CASSFRPNYGYTF
>TRBJ2-6|many|-|TRBV9
TGTGCCAGCAGCCCCGGGGGGGCCAACGTCCTGACTTTC
CASSPGGANVLTF